Included here is one T cell receptor beta chain sequence, with context. The antigen remains undetermined. This sample is drawn from a study of Tregs in tolerant kidney transplant recipients. Study-wide findings and caveats: The small number of patients limits these findings pending further validation. Biological reproducibility was not directly addressed, but technical replication error appeared minimal.

Assay: immunoSEQ multiplex PCR; the TCRdb copy retains only in-frame clones and omits some. The sample holds some 55,000 clones, around 83% seen once. Material: CD4+ T cells from blood. The sequence came from a human donor in good health.

The CDR3 bases are TGTGCCAGCAGCTTATCAAATTTCGGGGAGCAGTACTTC. Residues: CASSLSNFGEQYF. The genes are TRBV7-2 and TRBJ2-7; D gene uncertain. The CDR3 covers 13 residues. Trimming took off 2 bases at V and 7 bases at J, with 12 bases between the two ends. CDR1 is SGHTA, CDR2 FQGNSA, per germline.